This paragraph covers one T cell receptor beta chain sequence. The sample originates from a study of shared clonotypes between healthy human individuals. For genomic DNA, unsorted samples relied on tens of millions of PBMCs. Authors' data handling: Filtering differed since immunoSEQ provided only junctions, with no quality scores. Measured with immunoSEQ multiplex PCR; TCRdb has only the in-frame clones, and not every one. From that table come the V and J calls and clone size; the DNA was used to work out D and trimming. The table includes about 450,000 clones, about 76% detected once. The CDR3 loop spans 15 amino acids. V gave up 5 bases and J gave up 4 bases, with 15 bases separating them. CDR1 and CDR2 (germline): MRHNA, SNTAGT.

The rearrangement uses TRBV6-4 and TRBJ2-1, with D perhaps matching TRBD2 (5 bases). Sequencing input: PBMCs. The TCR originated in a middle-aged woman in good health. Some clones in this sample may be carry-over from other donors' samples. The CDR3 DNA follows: TGTGCCAGCAGTCTCGATCGGGGAGCTTACAATGAGCAGTTCTTC. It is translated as CASSLDRGAYNEQFF.